This entry features one T cell receptor beta chain sequence. Its antigen is unidentified. The CDR3 covers 15 residues. In germline, CDR1 is MGHRA, CDR2 YSYEKL. Trimming took off 1 base at V and 4 bases at J, with 13 bases between the two ends. TCRdb used MiXCR to reprocess the PCR reads, holding one entry per CDR3 protein. The table has 85,000 to 95,000 distinct CDR3 sequences, under 20% seen once; the top ten hold around 0.91%. This entry belongs to a study of molecular identifiers for immune sequencing clone quantification. Findings and limits, study-wide: Beyond 20 RNA copies, clones held over 99% of effector molecules, compared with under 1% in naive cells.

This sequence was found in a human donor in good health. Some libraries in this study had Jurkat cell RNA spiked in. Sequenced material: naive CD8+ T cells from blood, with Jurkat cell RNA spiked in. This sample's subset: FACS-sorted CD8+CD4-CCR7+CD45RA+ naive T cells. The chain uses TRBV4-1 and TRBJ2-5; possible D gene TRBD2, 6 bases. The CDR3 sequence: CASSQGGGIGETQYF. DNA for the CDR3: TGCGCCAGCAGCCAAGGTGGGGGGATCGGAGAGACCCAGTACTTC.